This T cell receptor (beta chain) was found in a study of identical twins. TCRdb recomputed calls from the 5' RACE reads with MiXCR, one row per CDR3 protein. This sample carries under 900,000 distinct CDR3 sequences, approximately 13% of them seen once, and the ten largest clones take about 1.5%. The CDR3 loop spans 16 amino acids. Germline trimming cut 3 bases from V and 5 bases from J; bases unmatched to any gene: 6. The germline V gene has CDR1 SNHLY and CDR2 FYNNEI. This same sample was also taken into another study, of yellow fever vaccine responses in identical twins.

The source material was PBMCs. This sequence originates from a woman younger than 30 in good health. The chain carries TRBV2 and TRBJ2-1; 11 bases map to TRBD1. The CDR3 spells CASSDGGTGGHNEQFF. DNA for the CDR3: TGTGCCAGCAGTGATGGCGGGACAGGGGGACACAATGAGCAGTTCTTC.